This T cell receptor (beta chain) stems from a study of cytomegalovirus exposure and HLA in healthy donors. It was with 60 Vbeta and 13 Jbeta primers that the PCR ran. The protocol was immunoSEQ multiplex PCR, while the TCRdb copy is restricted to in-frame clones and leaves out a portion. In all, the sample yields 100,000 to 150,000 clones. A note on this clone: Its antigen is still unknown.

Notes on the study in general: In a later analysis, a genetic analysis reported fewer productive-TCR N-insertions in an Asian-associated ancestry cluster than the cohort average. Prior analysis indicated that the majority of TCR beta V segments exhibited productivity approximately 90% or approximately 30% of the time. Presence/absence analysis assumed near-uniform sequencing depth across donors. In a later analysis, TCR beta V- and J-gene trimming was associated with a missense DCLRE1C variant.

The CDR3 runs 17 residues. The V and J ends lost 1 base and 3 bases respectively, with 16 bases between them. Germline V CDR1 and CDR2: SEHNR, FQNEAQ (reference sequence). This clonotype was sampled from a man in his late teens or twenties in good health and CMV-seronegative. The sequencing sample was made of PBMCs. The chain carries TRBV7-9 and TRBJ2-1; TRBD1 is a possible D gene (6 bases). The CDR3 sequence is CASSLEIPQGYYNEQFF. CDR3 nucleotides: TGTGCCAGCAGCTTAGAGATCCCTCAGGGGTACTACAATGAGCAGTTCTTC. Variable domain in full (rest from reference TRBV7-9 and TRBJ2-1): DTGVSQNPRHKITKRGQNVTFRCDPISEHNRLYWYRQTLGQGPEFLTYFQNEAQLEKSRLLSDRFSAERPKGSFSTLEIQRTEQGDSAMYLCASSLEIPQGYYNEQFFGPGTRLTVL.